The source of this T cell receptor beta chain is a study of T cell changes during pregnancy in multiple sclerosis (dated by TCRdb to about 2019). Broadly, across the study: Changes in the T cell repertoire over the course of pregnancy were examined in this study in women with multiple sclerosis.

Ends trimmed: V by 2 bases, J by 3 bases; bases unmatched to a gene: 6. CDR1 is given as KGHSH and CDR2 as LQKENI, both from the germline V gene. Inclusive of the bounding cysteine and phenylalanine, the CDR3 is 16 residues long. CDR3 DNA is the only sequence kept; it has 48 bases, read in frame from the first base. Receptor amplification or capture employed the immunoSEQ multiplex PCR assay. TCRdb took over this immuneACCESS table, retaining in-frame rearrangements with V and J assigned. Such tables are incomplete; in checked studies, under half of the missing clones stem from an unresolved V gene, and the remainder is unexplained. Counted in this sample were 95,000 to 100,000 clones; approximately 91% of them appeared once. 3.1% of the sample rests with the top ten. A note on this clone: This clone's antigen is unknown. No much larger clone is present one base from it, and per-base qualities are unavailable.

The rearrangement combines TRBV18 with TRBJ2-3; TRBD2 lines up with 9 middle nucleotides. The clonotype originates from a female donor with multiple sclerosis, enrolled in a pregnancy study. The sequenced sample was peripheral blood, obtained in the second trimester of pregnancy. The CDR3 region has the sequence CASSPIAGASTDTQYF. The DNA is as follows: TGTGCCAGCTCACCAATAGCGGGGGCTTCGACAGATACGCAGTATTTT.